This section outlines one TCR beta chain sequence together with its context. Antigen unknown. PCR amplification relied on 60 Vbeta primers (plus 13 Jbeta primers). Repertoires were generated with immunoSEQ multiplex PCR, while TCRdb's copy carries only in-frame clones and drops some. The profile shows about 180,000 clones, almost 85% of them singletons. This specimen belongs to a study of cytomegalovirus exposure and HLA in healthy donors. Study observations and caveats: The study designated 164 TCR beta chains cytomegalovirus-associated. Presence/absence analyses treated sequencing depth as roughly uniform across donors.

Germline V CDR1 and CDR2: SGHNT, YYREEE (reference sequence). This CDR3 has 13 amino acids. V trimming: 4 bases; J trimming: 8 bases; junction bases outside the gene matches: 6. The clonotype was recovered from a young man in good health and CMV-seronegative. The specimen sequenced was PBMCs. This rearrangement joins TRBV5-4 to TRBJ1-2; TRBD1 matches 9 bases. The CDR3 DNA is TGTGCCAGCAGCGTACAGGGGGCGGGGGGCTACACCTTC. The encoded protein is CASSVQGAGGYTF. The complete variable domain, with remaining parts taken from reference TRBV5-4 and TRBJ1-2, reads ETGVTQSPTHLIKTRGQQVTLRCSSQSGHNTVSWYQQALGQGPQFIFQYYREEENGRGNFPPRFSGLQFPNYSSELNVNALELDDSALYLCASSVQGAGGYTFGSGTRLTVV.